These 13 T cell receptor beta chains originate from one sample sequenced in a study of metastatic and nonmetastatic thyroid tumors. Treatment of any kind had been given to no patient before thyroid surgery. With MiXCR, TCRdb reprocessed the PCR reads. The table lists fewer than 12,000 clones, approximately 24% of them singletons. Source material: tumor tissue. The receptor source for this set is a female donor with papillary thyroid cancer or a benign thyroid nodule (not recorded which). Some clones in this sample may be carry-over from other donors' samples.

The rearrangement joins TRBV6-1 to TRBJ2-7; D could derive from TRBD1 or TRBD2 (6 bases each). The CDR3 has 13 residues. With 6 bases removed from V and 7 bases from J, the gap between germline ends came to 16 bases. Germline values: CDR1 MNHNS, CDR2 SASEGT. The CDR3 DNA sequence: TGTGCCAGCAGCCAAACGGGGGCAGGGGAGCAGTACTTC. This codes for CASSQTGAGEQYF.

A few counts support this clone. This chain joins TRBV28 and TRBJ2-7; D is possibly TRBD1 (6 bases). V was cut by 8 bases and J by 1 base, with 15 bases left in between. CDR1 and CDR2 from the germline V gene are MDHEN and SYDVKM. The CDR3 has 14 amino acids. The CDR3 is CASRPPGESYEQYF. CDR3 in DNA: TGTGCCAGCCGACCTCCAGGGGAATCCTACGAGCAGTACTTC.

V gene TRBV6-2 or TRBV6-3 combines with J gene TRBJ2-7, with D possibly being TRBD1 (7 bases). Germline CDR1 reads MNHEY; CDR2 reads SVGEGT. CDR3 length: 14 residues. Trimming cost V 10 bases and J 2 bases, with 18 bases left between them. Here the CDR3 reads CAIRGADGTYEQYF. The CDR3 region has the DNA TGTGCCATCAGGGGGGCCGACGGTACCTACGAGCAGTACTTC.

CDR3 sequence reads: CASSLGLAGDTDTQYF. The DNA for the CDR3 is TGTGCCAGCAGCCTGGGACTAGCGGGGGACACAGATACGCAGTATTTT. This chain joins TRBV6-1 and TRBJ2-3; TRBD2 matches 14 bases. The ends lost 6 bases at V and 2 bases at J; junction bases unmatched: 4. The germline V gene encodes CDR1 MNHNS and CDR2 SASEGT. The CDR3 is 16 residues long.

This chain links TRBV20-1 with TRBJ2-6; TRBD1 might be the D (5 bases). The CDR3 is 15 amino acids. The V and J ends lost 5 bases and 0 bases respectively, with 11 bases between them. From germline, CDR1 is DFQATT and CDR2 SNEGSKA (reference sequence). CDR3 sequence reads: CSARQSFSGANVLTF. The CDR3 DNA follows: TGCAGTGCTCGACAGAGTTTCTCTGGGGCCAACGTCCTGACTTTC.

V and J are TRBV7-2 and TRBJ2-1; 9 bases agree with TRBD2. The germline CDR1 and CDR2 sequences are SGHTA and FQGNSA. There are 15 residues in the CDR3. The ends lost 3 bases at V and 5 bases at J; junction bases unmatched: 5. The CDR3 loop reads CASSLGLAGNNEQFF. CDR3 coding DNA: TGTGCCAGCAGCTTGGGGCTAGCGGGAAACAATGAGCAGTTCTTC.

The chain has TRBV28 and TRBJ2-3, with no clear D. The V end was cut by 5 bases, the J end by 2 bases, with 14 bases between. The CDR3 totals 15 residues. Germline V lookup: CDR1 MDHEN, CDR2 SYDVKM. The CDR3 sequence is CASSPPSGLTDTQYF. The CDR3 nucleotides are TGTGCCAGCAGTCCTCCTTCGGGCCTCACAGATACGCAGTATTTT.

This clone was counted only a few times. The chain is built from TRBV12-3 or TRBV12-4 and TRBJ2-7; 8 bases map to TRBD2. This CDR3 has 12 residues. Trimming at V came to 6 bases and at J to 6 bases, leaving 4 bases not matched to a gene. CDR3 sequence reads: CASSPGRAEQYF. In nucleotides, the CDR3 is TGTGCCAGCAGCCCCGGGAGGGCCGAGCAGTACTTC.

This clone showed up just a few times. This chain connects TRBV12-3 or TRBV12-4 to TRBJ1-2; no firm D call. V dropped 2 bases and J dropped 7 bases, with 8 bases sitting between them. The CDR3 sequence is 12 residues long. The CDR3 sequence is CASSLSGSGYTF. The CDR3 coding sequence is TGTGCCAGCAGTTTATCGGGAAGTGGCTACACCTTC.

This rearrangement joins TRBV6-2 or TRBV6-3 to TRBJ2-1; D is unresolved. The CDR3 extends over 14 amino acids. Trimming took 5 bases from V and 8 from J, leaving 16 bases between them. Germline V gene data show CDR1 as MNHEY and CDR2 as SVGEGT. This CDR3 is CASSRPFGDYEQFF. CDR3 bases: TGTGCCAGCAGTCGCCCATTTGGAGACTATGAGCAGTTCTTC.

This clone was counted only a few times. No conserved phenylalanine or tryptophan is present at the end of the CDR3, so a read error is the likely explanation. The chain has TRBV28 and TRBJ2-7; 8 bases match TRBD2. CDR1 and CDR2 (germline): MDHEN, SYDVKM. The CDR3 has 13 amino acids. With 7 bases clipped from V and 5 bases from J, the junction kept 7 bases outside the gene matches. The CDR3 DNA reads as TGTGCCAGCAAGGCGGGAGGTACCGACGAGCAGTACCTC. Its translation: CASKAGGTDEQYL.

This clone was counted only a few times. The chain recombines TRBV28 with TRBJ2-7, with TRBD1 identical over 9 bases. V trimming: 5 bases; J trimming: 4 bases; junction bases outside the gene matches: 3. Per germline, CDR1 MDHEN and CDR2 SYDVKM. The CDR3 sequence is 13 residues long. The CDR3 nucleotides are TGTGCCAGCAGTGTACAGGGGGCGTACGAGCAGTACTTC. Translation gives CASSVQGAYEQYF. The variable domain in full, completed from reference TRBV28 and TRBJ2-7, reads DVKVTQSSRYLVKRTGEKVFLECVQDMDHENMFWYRQDPGLGLRLIYFSYDVKMKEKGDIPEGYSVSREKKERFSLILESASTNQTSMYLCASSVQGAYEQYFGPGTRLTVT.

This clone was observed a few times. This sequence joins TRBV2 and TRBJ1-2; D is ambiguous. CDR3 size: 14 residues. Trimming removed 2 bases from V and 4 bases from J, with 11 bases in between. Germline V gene lookup returns CDR1 SNHLY and CDR2 FYNNEI. In nucleotides, the CDR3 is TGTGCCAGCAGTGAAAAGGGAAATGGCTATGGCTACACCTTC. It translates to CASSEKGNGYGYTF.